The rows below give T cell receptor beta chains drawn from one sample of a study of blood T cell repertoires in COVID-19. Assay used: immunoSEQ multiplex PCR; TCRdb lists only in-frame clones, some missing. This table holds 20,000 to 25,000 clones, around 90% found once. What was sequenced was peripheral blood. Source of these receptors: a human donor in a cohort sampled during active COVID-19. The CDR3 runs from the conserved cysteine through the conserved F or W. A D gene is named only where the DNA matches it firmly. Size is omitted from some rows. Given values are once, few, many or a class for expanded clones.

cdr3_nt: TGTGCCATCAGTGGCGGACAGGGGGAGAACTATGGCTACACCTTC; cdr3_aa: CAISGGQGENYGYTF; d_call: TRBD1; v_call: TRBV10-3; j_call: TRBJ1-2; clone_size: -
cdr3_nt: TGTGCCAGCATCCTGAGGGACAGGGCCTATGAGCAGTTCTTC; cdr3_aa: CASILRDRAYEQFF; d_call: TRBD1; v_call: TRBV6-5; j_call: TRBJ2-1; clone_size: -
cdr3_nt: TGTGCCAGCAGCTTAGACCGGTGGAGCGGGGAGTTCTTC; cdr3_aa: CASSLDRWSGEFF; d_call: TRBD2; v_call: TRBV11-2; j_call: TRBJ2-1; clone_size: few
cdr3_nt: TGCGCCAGCAGAGTTCGGGATTTCAATCAGCCCCAGCATTTT; cdr3_aa: CASRVRDFNQPQHF; d_call: -; v_call: TRBV5-1; j_call: TRBJ1-5; clone_size: few
cdr3_nt: TGTGCCAGCAGCTCCGGACAGGGAACCACAGATACGCAGTATTTT; cdr3_aa: CASSSGQGTTDTQYF; d_call: TRBD1; v_call: TRBV7-8; j_call: TRBJ2-3; clone_size: -
cdr3_nt: TGTGCCAGCTCACCACCGAACAGGGGCCCAAGTGAAAAACTGTTTTTT; cdr3_aa: CASSPPNRGPSEKLFF; d_call: TRBD1; v_call: TRBV18; j_call: TRBJ1-4; clone_size: -
cdr3_nt: TGTGCCAGCAGCTTAGTAGCGGGGGGCACAGATACGCAGTATTTT; cdr3_aa: CASSLVAGGTDTQYF; d_call: TRBD2; v_call: TRBV11-3; j_call: TRBJ2-3; clone_size: -
cdr3_nt: TGTGCCAGCAGTCAGGCTGGGGCCAACGTCCTGACTTTC; cdr3_aa: CASSQAGANVLTF; d_call: -; v_call: TRBV27; j_call: TRBJ2-6; clone_size: -
cdr3_nt: TGTGCCAGCAGTAGTCAGGAAACCGGGGAGCTGTTTTTT; cdr3_aa: CASSSQETGELFF; d_call: -; v_call: TRBV7-8; j_call: TRBJ2-2; clone_size: -
cdr3_nt: TGTGCCAGCGGGGGGGGGCGAAGCTCTGGAAACACCATATATTTT; cdr3_aa: CASGGGRSSGNTIYF; d_call: -; v_call: TRBV9; j_call: TRBJ1-3; clone_size: -
cdr3_nt: TGTGCCAGCAGCTCCGCTTCCGGGTACGGCTATGGCTACACCTTC; cdr3_aa: CASSSASGYGYGYTF; d_call: -; v_call: TRBV7-9; j_call: TRBJ1-2; clone_size: -
cdr3_nt: TGCGCCAGCAGCTTGGGGGGACTAGCGGAAACCTACGAGCAGTACTTC; cdr3_aa: CASSLGGLAETYEQYF; d_call: TRBD2; v_call: TRBV5-1; j_call: TRBJ2-7; clone_size: -
cdr3_nt: TGTGCCAGCAGGGAGGGTGGTCGATCCGGCTACACCTTC; cdr3_aa: CASREGGRSGYTF; d_call: -; v_call: TRBV12-3/TRBV12-4; j_call: TRBJ1-2; clone_size: -
cdr3_nt: TGTGCCAGCTCACCTGGGGGGGATACGCAGTATTTT; cdr3_aa: CASSPGGDTQYF; d_call: -; v_call: TRBV18; j_call: TRBJ2-3; clone_size: -
cdr3_nt: TGTGCCAGCAGCATCCTGAGCGGGGGGGCATTAAATGAGCAGTTCTTC; cdr3_aa: CASSILSGGALNEQFF; d_call: TRBD2; v_call: TRBV11-2; j_call: TRBJ2-1; clone_size: -
cdr3_nt: TGTGCCAGTAGTATGGAAGGTAGGGGCAATAGCAATCAGCCCCAGCATTTT; cdr3_aa: CASSMEGRGNSNQPQHF; d_call: -; v_call: TRBV19; j_call: TRBJ1-5; clone_size: -
cdr3_nt: TGTGCCAGCAGGTGGCAGTCGTACGAGCAGTACTTC; cdr3_aa: CASRWQSYEQYF; d_call: -; v_call: TRBV4-2; j_call: TRBJ2-7; clone_size: -
cdr3_nt: TGTGCCAGCAGCTTAGCTTGCCCGGACAGGCCCGTGCTGTACTTC; cdr3_aa: CASSLACPDRPVLYF; d_call: -; v_call: TRBV12-1; j_call: TRBJ2-7; clone_size: -
cdr3_nt: TGCGCCAGCAGGCCAGACAGGGGATTCTATGGCTACACCTTC; cdr3_aa: CASRPDRGFYGYTF; d_call: TRBD1; v_call: TRBV5-1; j_call: TRBJ1-2; clone_size: -
cdr3_nt: TGTGCCAGCAGCGGGGCTCGCTCCAAAGGGGGCGGGGAGCTGTTTTTT; cdr3_aa: CASSGARSKGGGELFF; d_call: -; v_call: TRBV7-9; j_call: TRBJ2-2; clone_size: -
cdr3_nt: TGTGCCAGCAGCCTTCTAGCGTTCGGCACAGATACGCAGTATTTT; cdr3_aa: CASSLLAFGTDTQYF; d_call: -; v_call: TRBV9; j_call: TRBJ2-3; clone_size: -
cdr3_nt: TGTGCCAGCAGCCAATTAACTCAGGGTCCTCGGGTCACTGAAGCTTTCTTT; cdr3_aa: CASSQLTQGPRVTEAFF; d_call: -; v_call: TRBV3-1/TRBV3-2; j_call: TRBJ1-1; clone_size: -
cdr3_nt: TGCAGCGTCCGGACAGGGGGTTCTGGAAACACCATATATTTT; cdr3_aa: CSVRTGGSGNTIYF; d_call: TRBD1; v_call: TRBV29-1; j_call: TRBJ1-3; clone_size: -
cdr3_nt: TGTGCCAGCTCACCCAACCAGGACAGCTACAATGAGCAGTTCTTC; cdr3_aa: CASSPNQDSYNEQFF; d_call: -; v_call: TRBV18; j_call: TRBJ2-1; clone_size: -
cdr3_nt: TGTGCCAGCAGCCAAGACCCCCGACAGGGAAGGACAGATACGCAGTATTTT; cdr3_aa: CASSQDPRQGRTDTQYF; d_call: TRBD1; v_call: TRBV3-1/TRBV3-2; j_call: TRBJ2-3; clone_size: -
cdr3_nt: TGTGCCAGCACAGGCTATGGCTACACCTTC; cdr3_aa: CASTGYGYTF; d_call: -; v_call: TRBV9; j_call: TRBJ1-2; clone_size: once
cdr3_nt: TGTGCCAGCAGTTACGCGTTTGGCGGGGGGGCCGGAGAGACCCAGTACTTC; cdr3_aa: CASSYAFGGGAGETQYF; d_call: TRBD2; v_call: TRBV6-2/TRBV6-3; j_call: TRBJ2-5; clone_size: -
cdr3_nt: TGTGCCAGCAGTGAATTGAGCGTCGGAGGGAATCAGCCCCAGCATTTT; cdr3_aa: CASSELSVGGNQPQHF; d_call: -; v_call: TRBV6-1; j_call: TRBJ1-5; clone_size: -
cdr3_nt: TGTGCCAGCACCCGGGACTCGAGGGAAAAACTGTTTTTT; cdr3_aa: CASTRDSREKLFF; d_call: -; v_call: TRBV2; j_call: TRBJ1-4; clone_size: few